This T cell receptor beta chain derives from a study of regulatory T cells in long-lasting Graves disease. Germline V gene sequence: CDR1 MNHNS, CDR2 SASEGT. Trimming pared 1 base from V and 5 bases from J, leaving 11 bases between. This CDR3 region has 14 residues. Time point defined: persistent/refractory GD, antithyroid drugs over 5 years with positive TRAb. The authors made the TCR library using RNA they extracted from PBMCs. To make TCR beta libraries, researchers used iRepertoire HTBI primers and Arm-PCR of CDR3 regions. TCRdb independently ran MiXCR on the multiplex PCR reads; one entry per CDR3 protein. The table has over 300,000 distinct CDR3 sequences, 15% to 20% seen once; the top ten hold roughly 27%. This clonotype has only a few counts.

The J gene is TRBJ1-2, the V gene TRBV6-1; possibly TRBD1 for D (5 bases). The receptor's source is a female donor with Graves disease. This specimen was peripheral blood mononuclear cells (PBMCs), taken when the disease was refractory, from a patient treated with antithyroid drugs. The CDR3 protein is CASSEGGTPYGYTF. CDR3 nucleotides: TGTGCCAGCAGTGAAGGTGGGACGCCATATGGCTACACCTTC.